This is a list of T cell receptor beta chains from one sample in a study of shared clonotypes between healthy human individuals. TCRdb's table, derived via immunoSEQ multiplex PCR, lists solely in-frame clones and lacks some. This table holds about 2 million clones, around 95% found once. What was sequenced was naive CD4+ T cells sorted from blood. Every receptor here comes from a man aged 18 to 30 in good health. The CDR3 runs from the conserved cysteine through the conserved F or W. Each record gives: clone size, V gene, J gene, D gene, CDR3 protein, CDR3 DNA. The D gene is left open where the match is weak. Only part of the rows carry a size: once, few, many, or a class if the clone is expanded.

size: -; V: TRBV27; J: TRBJ2-2; D: -; CDR3: CASSLWGTGELFF; DNA: TGTGCCAGCAGTTTATGGGGAACCGGGGAGCTGTTTTTT
size: -; V: TRBV6-6; J: TRBJ1-4; D: -; CDR3: CASRLTATNEKLFF; DNA: TGTGCCAGCAGACTTACTGCAACTAATGAAAAACTGTTTTTT
size: -; V: TRBV6-5; J: TRBJ2-4; D: -; CDR3: CASSYPSPGKNIQYF; DNA: TGTGCCAGCAGTTACCCGTCCCCGGGGAAAAACATTCAGTACTTC
size: -; V: TRBV6-5; J: TRBJ1-3; D: -; CDR3: CASSSKGSGNTIYF; DNA: TGTGCCAGCAGTTCTAAGGGGTCGGGAAACACCATATATTTT
size: -; V: TRBV9; J: TRBJ1-2; D: TRBD1; CDR3: CASSTPRQGANYGYTF; DNA: TGTGCCAGCAGCACGCCCCGACAGGGGGCTAACTATGGCTACACCTTC
size: -; V: TRBV27; J: TRBJ2-7; D: -; CDR3: CASSLTRRSSSYEQYF; DNA: TGTGCCAGCAGTTTAACTAGGCGGTCTAGCTCCTACGAGCAGTACTTC
size: -; V: TRBV10-2; J: TRBJ2-3; D: TRBD2; CDR3: CASSDAGTSRYTDTQYF; DNA: TGCGCCAGCAGTGACGCCGGGACTAGCCGATACACAGATACGCAGTATTTT
size: -; V: TRBV18; J: TRBJ2-3; D: -; CDR3: CASSPTIPTRDTQYF; DNA: TGTGCCAGCTCACCCACGATTCCCACACGTGATACGCAGTATTTT
size: -; V: TRBV5-4; J: TRBJ1-5; D: TRBD1; CDR3: CASSRGQGQPQHF; DNA: TGTGCCAGCAGCAGGGGGCAGGGTCAGCCCCAGCATTTT
size: -; V: TRBV20-1; J: TRBJ2-7; D: -; CDR3: CSARSGVEQYF; DNA: TGCAGTGCTAGATCCGGGGTCGAGCAGTACTTC
size: -; V: TRBV18; J: TRBJ2-7; D: -; CDR3: CASSPSSGGEQYF; DNA: TGTGCCAGCTCACCCTCATCGGGTGGTGAGCAGTACTTC
size: -; V: TRBV4-2; J: TRBJ1-3; D: TRBD1; CDR3: CASSLGGTGPGNTIYF; DNA: TGTGCCAGCAGCCTGGGCGGGACAGGGCCTGGAAACACCATATATTTT
size: -; V: TRBV9; J: TRBJ2-3; D: -; CDR3: CASGPQGTSTDTQYF; DNA: TGTGCCAGCGGACCCCAGGGGACAAGCACAGATACGCAGTATTTT
size: -; V: TRBV7-2; J: TRBJ1-1; D: -; CDR3: CASSSSGRGGTEAFF; DNA: TGTGCCAGCAGCTCCTCCGGCCGGGGGGGCACTGAAGCTTTCTTT
size: -; V: TRBV27; J: TRBJ1-2; D: -; CDR3: CASSLRSDRNNYGYTF; DNA: TGTGCCAGCAGTCTCCGCTCTGACAGAAACAACTATGGCTACACCTTC
size: -; V: TRBV19; J: TRBJ1-4; D: -; CDR3: CASSISRQVREKLFF; DNA: TGTGCCAGTAGTATTAGTAGGCAGGTTCGTGAAAAACTGTTTTTT
size: -; V: TRBV2; J: TRBJ1-2; D: -; CDR3: CASSVTVGGADYGYTF; DNA: TGTGCCAGCAGCGTGACGGTAGGGGGAGCGGACTATGGCTACACCTTC
size: -; V: TRBV7-2; J: TRBJ1-4; D: -; CDR3: CASSLTGRETTNEKLFF; DNA: TGTGCCAGCAGCTTGACAGGCAGGGAAACAACTAATGAAAAACTGTTTTTT
size: -; V: TRBV19; J: TRBJ1-6; D: -; CDR3: CASSPQGSNSPLHF; DNA: TGTGCCAGTAGTCCTCAGGGATCTAATTCACCCCTCCACTTT
size: -; V: TRBV11-3; J: TRBJ2-7; D: TRBD1; CDR3: CASSVTGTEQYF; DNA: TGTGCCAGCAGCGTGACAGGGACCGAGCAGTACTTC
size: once; V: TRBV4-1; J: TRBJ2-2; D: TRBD1; CDR3: CASSGTGNGELFF; DNA: TGCGCCAGCAGTGGGACAGGGAACGGGGAGCTGTTTTTT
size: once; V: TRBV19; J: TRBJ1-2; D: TRBD1; CDR3: CASRRTGIDYGYTF; DNA: TGTGCCAGTAGAAGGACAGGTATAGACTATGGCTACACCTTC
size: -; V: TRBV5-8; J: TRBJ2-3; D: TRBD1; CDR3: CASSPWDRASTDTQYF; DNA: TGTGCCAGCAGCCCCTGGGACAGGGCTAGCACAGATACGCAGTATTTT
size: -; V: TRBV4-1; J: TRBJ2-7; D: TRBD2; CDR3: CASSQELAGSYEQYF; DNA: TGCGCCAGCAGCCAAGAGCTAGCGGGATCCTACGAGCAGTACTTC
size: -; V: TRBV10-3; J: TRBJ2-1; D: -; CDR3: CAISGGETLSYNEQFF; DNA: TGTGCCATCAGTGGGGGAGAGACCCTCTCCTACAATGAGCAGTTCTTC
size: -; V: TRBV10-3; J: TRBJ2-7; D: TRBD1; CDR3: CATRDSHPEEQYF; DNA: TGTGCCACCCGGGACAGCCATCCAGAGGAGCAGTACTTC
size: -; V: TRBV18; J: TRBJ1-6; D: TRBD1; CDR3: CASTGRGQGSPLHF; DNA: TGTGCCAGCACAGGCAGGGGGCAAGGTTCACCCCTCCACTTT
size: -; V: TRBV2; J: TRBJ1-3; D: -; CDR3: CASSVNPPSSGNTIYF; DNA: TGTGCCAGCAGTGTAAACCCCCCAAGCTCTGGAAACACCATATATTTT
size: -; V: TRBV5-4; J: TRBJ2-7; D: -; CDR3: CASSLKDFPNEQYF; DNA: TGTGCCAGCAGCTTGAAAGACTTTCCTAACGAGCAGTACTTC
size: -; V: TRBV2; J: TRBJ2-7; D: -; CDR3: CASREEQGYEQYF; DNA: TGTGCCAGTCGAGAAGAACAAGGCTACGAGCAGTACTTC
size: -; V: TRBV6-6; J: TRBJ1-3; D: -; CDR3: CASSRSVGALGNTIYF; DNA: TGTGCCAGCAGCCGTTCCGTGGGGGCGCTTGGAAACACCATATATTTT
size: -; V: TRBV6-6; J: TRBJ1-2; D: -; CDR3: CASRDSTLNYGYTF; DNA: TGTGCCAGCAGAGACTCCACTTTAAACTATGGCTACACCTTC
size: -; V: TRBV18; J: TRBJ2-3; D: -; CDR3: CASSRTDAALRNTDTQYF; DNA: TGTGCCAGCTCCCGCACGGACGCGGCGCTACGGAACACAGATACGCAGTATTTT
size: -; V: TRBV7-2; J: TRBJ1-2; D: TRBD1; CDR3: CASSRGQGYYGYTF; DNA: TGTGCCAGCAGCCGAGGACAGGGATACTATGGCTACACCTTC
size: -; V: TRBV7-6; J: TRBJ1-5; D: TRBD1; CDR3: CASSWDRAQPQHF; DNA: TGTGCCAGCAGCTGGGACAGGGCTCAGCCCCAGCATTTT
size: -; V: TRBV5-1; J: TRBJ2-7; D: TRBD2; CDR3: CASSVLQGGEQYF; DNA: TGCGCCAGCAGCGTCCTCCAGGGAGGGGAGCAGTACTTC
size: -; V: TRBV7-8; J: TRBJ2-7; D: -; CDR3: CASSLIDRSYEQYF; DNA: TGTGCCAGCAGCTTGATTGACAGGAGCTACGAGCAGTACTTC
size: -; V: TRBV29-1; J: TRBJ1-1; D: -; CDR3: CSVATVNTEAFF; DNA: TGCAGCGTCGCCACAGTGAACACTGAAGCTTTCTTT
size: -; V: TRBV10-3; J: TRBJ1-2; D: TRBD1; CDR3: CAISQMDRIEGYTF; DNA: TGTGCCATCAGCCAGATGGACAGGATAGAGGGCTACACCTTC
size: -; V: TRBV18; J: TRBJ1-1; D: -; CDR3: CASSHAGSDTEAFF; DNA: TGTGCCAGCTCCCACGCAGGGTCGGACACTGAAGCTTTCTTT
size: -; V: TRBV2; J: TRBJ1-2; D: TRBD1; CDR3: CASSETGGNGYTF; DNA: TGTGCCAGCAGTGAAACAGGGGGGAATGGCTACACCTTC
size: many; V: TRBV29-1; J: TRBJ2-3; D: -; CDR3: CSVGDTDTQYF; DNA: TGCAGCGTTGGGGACACAGATACGCAGTATTTT
size: -; V: TRBV6-5; J: TRBJ2-7; D: TRBD2; CDR3: CASSSPGTSVQYF; DNA: TGTGCCAGCAGTTCCCCCGGGACTAGCGTTCAGTACTTC
size: once; V: TRBV28; J: TRBJ1-1; D: -; CDR3: CASSLLRASNTEAFF; DNA: TGTGCCAGCAGTTTATTACGGGCATCGAACACTGAAGCTTTCTTT
size: once; V: TRBV7-9; J: TRBJ1-1; D: TRBD1; CDR3: CASSYSGTGSGAFF; DNA: TGTGCCAGCAGCTACTCCGGGACAGGGAGTGGAGCTTTCTTT
size: -; V: TRBV4-1; J: TRBJ2-3; D: TRBD2; CDR3: CASSQGLAGDTQYF; DNA: TGCGCCAGCAGCCAGGGACTAGCAGGGGATACGCAGTATTTT
size: once; V: TRBV5-1; J: TRBJ1-1; D: -; CDR3: CASSLTPGVNTEAFF; DNA: TGCGCCAGCAGCTTAACCCCGGGGGTGAACACTGAAGCTTTCTTT
size: -; V: TRBV30; J: TRBJ2-5; D: -; CDR3: CAWSVGRAGETQYF; DNA: TGTGCCTGGAGTGTAGGTCGAGCCGGAGAGACCCAGTACTTC
size: -; V: TRBV9; J: TRBJ2-3; D: TRBD2; CDR3: CASSVLPERGGRSDTQYF; DNA: TGTGCCAGCAGCGTGCTCCCGGAGCGGGGGGGCCGGTCAGATACGCAGTATTTT
size: -; V: TRBV4-2; J: TRBJ1-5; D: TRBD1; CDR3: CASSQDHGPGQGAGSNQPQHF; DNA: TGTGCCAGCAGCCAAGATCACGGGCCGGGACAGGGGGCCGGAAGCAATCAGCCCCAGCATTTT
size: -; V: TRBV4-3; J: TRBJ2-7; D: -; CDR3: CASSQEGGTYEQYF; DNA: TGCGCCAGCAGCCAAGAAGGAGGGACCTACGAGCAGTACTTC
size: -; V: TRBV6-4; J: TRBJ1-1; D: -; CDR3: CASSKIGGAARVNTEAFF; DNA: TGTGCCAGCAGTAAGATCGGGGGAGCGGCAAGGGTGAACACTGAAGCTTTCTTT
size: -; V: TRBV19; J: TRBJ2-2; D: -; CDR3: CATPGLPHTGELFF; DNA: TGTGCCACCCCGGGATTACCTCACACCGGGGAGCTGTTTTTT
size: -; V: TRBV12-2; J: TRBJ2-7; D: -; CDR3: CASRLARSGLPSGHEQYF; DNA: TGTGCAAGTCGCTTAGCGAGGTCAGGGCTTCCTTCGGGCCACGAGCAGTACTTC
size: -; V: TRBV5-4; J: TRBJ2-5; D: TRBD1; CDR3: CASSLGGGETQYF; DNA: TGTGCCAGCAGCTTAGGGGGCGGAGAGACCCAGTACTTC